These T cell receptor beta chains were read from a single sample in a study of CD8 T cells in ankylosing spondylitis. TCRdb analysed the 5' RACE reads with MiXCR anew, one entry per CDR3 protein. The data show approximately 440,000 distinct CDR3 sequences, more than 15% seen once. The sample was blood, either unsorted or a sorted T cell fraction (not recorded which). All receptors derive from a male donor with ankylosing spondylitis. Both conserved end residues are part of each CDR3. D genes are given only for firm matches. Clone size is given for some rows only: seen once, a few or many times, or a class if the clone is expanded.

>many|TRBV20-1|TRBD2|TRBJ2-3
TGCAGTGCTGCAAGGACTAGCGGCACAGATACGCAGTATTTT
CSAARTSGTDTQYF
>.|TRBV20-1|TRBD1|TRBJ2-1
TGCAGTGCTACCCCCGGGACAGGGGGCGGGCAGGAGCAGTTCTTC
CSATPGTGGGQEQFF
>.|TRBV5-1|.|TRBJ2-3
TGCGCCAGCAGCTTGGGTGTCGCGGCGAAAGGGACAGATACGCAGTATTTT
CASSLGVAAKGTDTQYF
>few|TRBV20-1|TRBD2|TRBJ2-1
TGCAGTGCTAGAGATAGGGTAGCGGGAGTAAGTGAGCAGTTCTTC
CSARDRVAGVSEQFF
>few|TRBV20-1|TRBD2|TRBJ2-7
TGCAGTGCTAGGGCTCTAGCGGGCCCCTCCTACGAGCAGTACTTC
CSARALAGPSYEQYF
>few|TRBV6-4|TRBD2|TRBJ2-3
TGTGCCAGCCGACTCGGAGCGGGAGTTGAAGATACGCAGTATTTT
CASRLGAGVEDTQYF
>.|TRBV7-2|.|TRBJ2-5
TGTGCCAGCAGCCCGGGACGGCAAGAGACCCAGTACTTC
CASSPGRQETQYF
>few|TRBV7-2|.|TRBJ2-7
TGTGCCAGCAGCTTAGGGTCGGGAGCGGCCTACGAGCAGTACTTC
CASSLGSGAAYEQYF
>few|TRBV3-1|.|TRBJ1-5
TGTGCCAGCAGCCAAGCCGGAGGGGATCAGCCCCAGCATTTT
CASSQAGGDQPQHF
>.|TRBV6-2/TRBV6-3|TRBD1|TRBJ2-7
TGTGCCAGCAGTGACAGGGGCTTTGGCGAGCAGTACTTC
CASSDRGFGEQYF
>.|TRBV28|TRBD1|TRBJ2-1
TGTGCCAGCAGCTTCCCCAGGACAGGGTACTACAATGAGCAGTTCTTC
CASSFPRTGYYNEQFF
>once|TRBV7-9|.|TRBJ2-1
TGTGCCAGCAGCCCCGGAGTGGGCTACAATGAGCAGTTCTTC
CASSPGVGYNEQFF
>few|TRBV20-1|.|TRBJ1-4
TGCAGTGCCACAACAGGGCGGACTAATGAAAAACTGTTTTTT
CSATTGRTNEKLFF
>.|TRBV7-3|.|TRBJ1-1
TGTGCCAGCAGCTTGTCTCAGGCCCCGAACACTGAAGCTTTCTTT
CASSLSQAPNTEAFF
>.|TRBV27|TRBD1|TRBJ2-6
TGTGCCAGCAGTTGCCCGAGGGACAGGGACTCTGGGGCCAACGTCCTGACTTTC
CASSCPRDRDSGANVLTF
>.|TRBV6-1|TRBD1|TRBJ1-2
TGTGCCAGCACCTCACGGGGGACAGGGGACTATGGCTACACCTTC
CASTSRGTGDYGYTF
>.|TRBV2|.|TRBJ1-5
TGTGCCAGCAGTGTAACGTACAATCAGCCCCAGCATTTT
CASSVTYNQPQHF
>.|TRBV12-3/TRBV12-4|TRBD2|TRBJ2-7
TGTGCCAGCAGTTTTGGGACTAGCTTGGGCGAGCAGTACTTC
CASSFGTSLGEQYF
>.|TRBV11-2|TRBD1|TRBJ1-6
TGTGCCAGCAGCCAACTCCGCCAGGGGGGAAATTCACCCCTCCACTTT
CASSQLRQGGNSPLHF
>many|TRBV28|.|TRBJ1-2
TGTGCCAGCAGTTTAGGACAACTCTATGGCTACACCTTC
CASSLGQLYGYTF
>.|TRBV13|TRBD2|TRBJ2-3
TGTGCCAGCAGCCCCATAGCGGGAGGGCTTGATACGCAGTATTTT
CASSPIAGGLDTQYF
>.|TRBV12-3/TRBV12-4|TRBD1|TRBJ2-2
TGTGCCAGCACTCCGGGACAGGGGGGGTACACCGGGGAGCTGTTTTTT
CASTPGQGGYTGELFF
>.|TRBV20-1|.|TRBJ1-2
TGCAGTGCGACAGAGATTTATGGCTACACCTTC
CSATEIYGYTF
>many|TRBV7-9|TRBD1|TRBJ1-6
TGTGCCAGCAGTCAGGGGGAGAGCTCCTATAATTCACCCCTCCACTTT
CASSQGESSYNSPLHF
>few|TRBV12-3/TRBV12-4|.|TRBJ1-4
TGTGCCAGCGCAGGAGTAGACGAAAAACTGTTTTTT
CASAGVDEKLFF
>many|TRBV15|TRBD1|TRBJ1-1
TGTGCCACCAGCAGAGTCTTACTGGGGACAGGGGATCTAGCTTTCTTT
CATSRVLLGTGDLAFF
>.|TRBV6-2/TRBV6-3|TRBD2|TRBJ2-5
TGTGCCAGCAGTAGAGGACTAGCGGGCATTCAAGAGACCCAGTACTTC
CASSRGLAGIQETQYF
>few|TRBV27|.|TRBJ1-2
TGTGCCAGCAGTAAACAGGGCCTTAACTATGGCTACACCTTC
CASSKQGLNYGYTF
>.|TRBV3-1|.|TRBJ2-3
TGTGCCAGCAGCCAAAGGGACTTCTCCGAGCAGTATTTT
CASSQRDFSEQYF
>many|TRBV12-3/TRBV12-4|TRBD1|TRBJ1-1
TGTGCCAGCAGTTTACCCGGGACAGCTCACACTGAAGCTTTCTTT
CASSLPGTAHTEAFF
>many|TRBV3-1|.|TRBJ1-1
TGTGCCAGCAGCCAAGTGGGGGCCGGAGGTGGCACTGAAGCTTTCTTT
CASSQVGAGGGTEAFF
>few|TRBV7-9|.|TRBJ2-7
TGTGCCAGCAGCTTAGGCCGGGACTCAAACGAGCAGTACTTC
CASSLGRDSNEQYF
>.|TRBV7-2|TRBD2|TRBJ2-5
TGTGCCAGCAGCCCACCTGGACTAGTTCGAGAGACCCAGTACTTC
CASSPPGLVRETQYF
>few|TRBV5-1|.|TRBJ1-1
TGCGCCAGCAGCTTTGTCGACGGGAGGGGGGCTGAAGCTTTCTTT
CASSFVDGRGAEAFF
>once|TRBV30|.|TRBJ1-4
TGTGCCTGGGGTACAACTAATGAAAAACTGCTTTTT
CAWGTTNEKLLF
>few|TRBV28|TRBD2|TRBJ2-3
TGTGCCAGCAGCCGGGGTTTCTGGGCTAGCGGGAGCTCGAATCCAGATACGCAGTATTTT
CASSRGFWASGSSNPDTQYF
>.|TRBV7-2|.|TRBJ1-1
TGTGCCAGCAGCTTCGGCCAGTCTATGAACACTGAAGCTTTCTTT
CASSFGQSMNTEAFF
>.|TRBV7-8|.|TRBJ2-4
TGTGCCAGCAGCTTAGAGGGAATGTCAAACATTCAGTACTTC
CASSLEGMSNIQYF
>many|TRBV9|.|TRBJ1-2
TGTGCCAGCAGTACTGTCGGCGACTACACCTTC
CASSTVGDYTF
>.|TRBV11-2|.|TRBJ2-6
TGTGCCAGCAGCCATCGGACCCTGGGAGGCAACGTCCTGACTTTC
CASSHRTLGGNVLTF
>few|TRBV7-2|.|TRBJ1-6
TGTGCCAGCAGCTTAGCTGCAGGGAAGAATTCACCCCTCCACTTT
CASSLAAGKNSPLHF
>.|TRBV11-2|TRBD2|TRBJ2-2
TGTGCCAGCAGCCCCCGGACTAGCGGGGAGGAAACCGGGGAGCTGTTTTTT
CASSPRTSGEETGELFF
>few|TRBV2|TRBD2|TRBJ2-3
TGTGCCAGCAGTCGGCTTAGCGGGGGGGCCACAGATACGCAGTATTTT
CASSRLSGGATDTQYF
>few|TRBV28|TRBD1|TRBJ2-3
TGTGCCAGCAGTCCCTGGACAGGGGGACCCACAGATACGCAGTATTTT
CASSPWTGGPTDTQYF
>few|TRBV4-1|.|TRBJ1-4
TGCGCCAGCAGCCAAGATGCGGGAGGGGTGGCTGAAAAACTGTTTTTT
CASSQDAGGVAEKLFF
>.|TRBV20-1|TRBD1|TRBJ1-3
TGCAGTGCTGTGGACAGGGGGTACTCTGGAAACACCATATATTTT
CSAVDRGYSGNTIYF
>few|TRBV6-2/TRBV6-3|TRBD2|TRBJ2-1
TGTGCCAGCAGGGGTAGCGGGACTCTATTGGGGGGGCAGTTCTTC
CASRGSGTLLGGQFF
>few|TRBV14|.|TRBJ1-2
TGTGCCAGCAGCCAAGATACGGGTGTCGGGTATGGCTACACCTTC
CASSQDTGVGYGYTF
>few|TRBV20-1|.|TRBJ2-3
TGCAGTGCTATCCCCCCCGTTGGCAGCACAGATACGCAGTATTTT
CSAIPPVGSTDTQYF
>few|TRBV6-2/TRBV6-3|TRBD2|TRBJ2-1
TGTGCCAGCAGTTACCAACTAGCGGGAGGGCTTTCGCCCGACAATGAGCAGTTCTTC
CASSYQLAGGLSPDNEQFF
>.|TRBV24-1|.|TRBJ1-1
TGTGCCACCAGTGGGTCTGGGGGGCTGGGGAACACTGAAGCTTTCTTT
CATSGSGGLGNTEAFF
>.|TRBV20-1|TRBD1|TRBJ1-4
TGCAGTGCTAGAGATTTTGGACAGGGGTATGAAAAACTGTTTTTT
CSARDFGQGYEKLFF
>.|TRBV29-1|TRBD1|TRBJ1-1
TGCAGCGGGGGACAGGGTGGGAACACTGAAGCTTTCTTT
CSGGQGGNTEAFF